Listed here are 23 T cell receptor beta chains from one sample, sequenced in a study of blood T cell repertoires in COVID-19. Clones were sequenced by immunoSEQ multiplex PCR, and TCRdb holds only the in-frame ones, with some missing. The table has about 260,000 clones, roughly four fifths seen once. The sample consisted of PBMCs or T cells enriched from blood (not recorded which). The receptor source for this set is a man aged 25 to 40 with acute COVID-19.

The chain combines TRBV19 with TRBJ1-1; TRBD1 might be the D (5 bases). This CDR3 region has 18 residues. The V and J ends lost 2 bases and 1 base respectively, with 20 bases between them. Germline loops: CDR1 LNHDA, CDR2 SQIVND (reference sequence). CDR3 sequence reads: CASSISRDGRSTNTEAFF. The CDR3 DNA reads TGTGCCAGTAGTATATCTAGGGACGGGAGATCAACGAACACTGAAGCTTTCTTT.

The V gene is TRBV18, the J gene TRBJ1-4, with D unresolved. The CDR3 contains 14 residues. Trimming pared 6 bases from V and 0 bases from J, leaving 8 bases between. CDR1 and CDR2 (germline): KGHSH, LQKENI. The CDR3 spells CASSKSTTNEKLFF. The CDR3 DNA sequence: TGTGCCAGCTCGAAGAGCACAACTAATGAAAAACTGTTTTTT.

The table lists this clone with a few counts. The rearrangement links TRBV2 to TRBJ2-1; D is uncertain. Germline CDR1 and CDR2: SNHLY and FYNNEI. Deletions cut 1 base from V and 3 bases from J, with 10 bases between. The CDR3 has 15 amino acids. The CDR3 DNA is TGTGCCAGCAGTGAAGGGGCCGGATACTACAATGAGCAGTTCTTC. Residues: CASSEGAGYYNEQFF.

The table lists this clone with a count of one. This chain links TRBV12-3 or TRBV12-4 with TRBJ2-3; D call uncertain. Trimming took off 6 bases at V and 1 base at J, with 5 bases between the two ends. This CDR3 is built from 12 residues. CDR3 protein: CASSYGTDTQYF. The CDR3 nucleotides are TGTGCCAGCAGCTACGGCACAGATACGCAGTATTTT.

This clone was counted a few times. The chain couples TRBV28 to TRBJ1-6, with D possibly matching TRBD1 (5 bases). The CDR3 is 15 amino acids. Germline CDR1 MDHEN, CDR2 SYDVKM. V lost 6 bases and J lost 8, with 17 bases in between. The CDR3 here is CASSQGKGGYSPLHF. The CDR3 bases are TGTGCCAGCAGCCAGGGTAAGGGCGGCTATTCACCCCTCCACTTT.

This rearrangement joins TRBV7-9 to TRBJ1-4; D might be TRBD1 (5 bases). The CDR3 runs to 14 residues. Germline CDR1 is SEHNR and CDR2 is FQNEAQ (reference sequence). The V and J ends lost 0 bases and 11 bases respectively, with 13 bases between them. This chain's CDR3 is CASSLALGARKLFF. CDR3 DNA sequence: TGTGCCAGCAGCTTAGCATTAGGGGCGAGGAAACTGTTTTTT. Complete variable domain (other parts from reference TRBV7-9 and TRBJ1-4): DTGVSQNPRHKITKRGQNVTFRCDPISEHNRLYWYRQTLGQGPEFLTYFQNEAQLEKSRLLSDRFSAERPKGSFSTLEIQRTEQGDSAMYLCASSLALGARKLFFGSGTQLSVL.

This rearrangement joins TRBV30 to TRBJ1-6, with no clear D. Trimming shortened V by 1 base and J by 13 bases, and 8 bases separated the two germline ends. The V gene's germline CDR1 is GTSNPN and CDR2 SVGIG (reference sequence). This CDR3 is built from 11 residues. CDR3 region: CAWSGLGPLHF. The CDR3 coding sequence is TGTGCCTGGAGTGGCCTCGGGCCCCTCCACTTT.

The CDR3 loop reads CASSVALGDTGELFF. The CDR3 DNA reads TGTGCCAGCAGCGTAGCTCTCGGGGACACCGGGGAGCTGTTTTTT. The V gene is TRBV9, the J gene TRBJ2-2; D possibly corresponds to TRBD2 (5 bases). The CDR3 spans 15 residues. The ends were cut back, 0 bases at V and 3 bases at J, with 9 bases in the middle. The V gene's germline CDR1 is SGDLS and CDR2 YYNGEE.

In this sample, this clone turned up a few times. The chain joins TRBV19 to TRBJ2-2; D may be TRBD1 (6 bases). The V end lost 10 bases, the J end lost 3 bases, and 9 bases lay between the germline ends. There are 12 residues in the CDR3. Germline V gene lookup returns CDR1 LNHDA and CDR2 SQIVND (reference sequence). The chain's CDR3 is CAMQGYTGELFF. DNA of the CDR3: TGTGCCATGCAGGGGTACACCGGGGAGCTGTTTTTT.

The V gene is TRBV15, the J gene TRBJ1-6; the D gene is possibly TRBD1 (5 bases). V was cut by 8 bases and J by 7 bases, with 12 bases left in between. The germline CDR1 and CDR2 sequences are LNHNV and YYDKDF (reference sequence). The CDR3 is 13 residues long. CDR3 amino acids: CATRGGENSPLHF. CDR3 in DNA: TGTGCCACCCGGGGGGGGGAAAATTCACCCCTCCACTTT.

The chain couples TRBV7-6 to TRBJ2-3; tentative D call: TRBD2 (6 bases). The CDR3 has 15 residues. Germline V gene lookup returns CDR1 SGHVS and CDR2 FNYEAQ. With 5 bases removed from V and 6 bases from J, the gap between germline ends came to 18 bases. Here the CDR3 reads CASSTGLGVVDTQYF. CDR3 DNA: TGTGCCAGCAGCACGGGACTGGGGGTGGTGGATACGCAGTATTTT.

The V and J genes are TRBV12-3 or TRBV12-4 and TRBJ2-7; weak D call: TRBD1 (6 bases). V was pared by 3 bases and J by 8 bases, with 14 bases between. The CDR3 sequence is 13 residues long. CDR3 in DNA: TGTGCCAGCAGTTTGAGTGGAACAGGGCAGCAGTACGTC. This gives the protein CASSLSGTGQQYV.

On this clone itself: The junction departs from the called germline gene at one end, perhaps through a read error. The chain employs TRBV7-7 and TRBJ2-2; D possibly corresponds to TRBD1 (6 bases). Germline assignment: CDR1 SSHAT and CDR2 FNYEAQ (reference sequence). This CDR3 region has 15 residues. The CDR3 DNA reads as TGTGCTAGCAGCCCCGGACAGAGTGACACCGGGGAGCTGTTTTTT. It encodes CASSPGQSDTGELFF.

The CDR3, as DNA: TGCAGCGTTCAACAGGGGCAGGATCAGCCCCAGCATTTT. It codes for CSVQQGQDQPQHF. The rearrangement joins TRBV29-1 to TRBJ1-5; the match to TRBD1 covers 7 bases. Trimming took 5 bases from V and 5 from J; bases not matched to a gene: 6. This CDR3 is built from 13 residues. Germline lookup yields CDR1 SQVTM and CDR2 ANQGSEA.

The genes are TRBV6-5 and TRBJ1-5, with a tentative D call TRBD1 (6 bases). The V gene lost 5 bases and the J gene lost 1 base, with 9 bases spanning the gap. The CDR3 extends over 14 amino acids. In germline, CDR1 is MNHEY, CDR2 SVGAGI. CDR3 loop: CASSPQGSNQPQHF. The CDR3 coding sequence is TGTGCCAGCAGTCCACAGGGAAGCAATCAGCCCCAGCATTTT.

On this clone: The same CDR3 can be traced to other DNA sequences in this sample. CDR3 in amino acids: CASSVGGRSSGNTIYF. DNA of the CDR3: TGTGCCAGCAGCGTAGGGGGGCGTAGCTCTGGAAACACCATATATTTT. The rearrangement uses TRBV9 and TRBJ1-3, with D possibly being TRBD1 (6 bases). Germline lookup yields CDR1 SGDLS and CDR2 YYNGEE. Deletions cut 0 bases from V and 0 bases from J, with 10 bases between. CDR3 size: 16 residues.

The chain combines TRBV6-5 with TRBJ2-1, with 9 bases identical to TRBD2. This CDR3 comprises 16 residues. The V gene end was trimmed by 1 base and the J gene end by 8 bases; junction bases not matched to a gene: 9. CDR1 and CDR2 from the germline V gene are MNHEY and SVGAGI. For the CDR3, the DNA is TGTGCCAGCAGTTACTACCAACTAGCGGGCGCCCATGAGCAGTTCTTC. It codes for CASSYYQLAGAHEQFF.

The rearrangement uses TRBV11-3 and TRBJ2-2; the D is unclear. CDR1 and CDR2 (germline): SGHNT, YENEEA. CDR3 size: 16 residues. The V end lost 3 bases, the J end lost 3 bases, and 14 bases lay between the germline ends. This chain's CDR3 is CASSLDFLGDTGELFF. The CDR3 DNA follows: TGTGCCAGCAGCTTGGATTTTTTGGGCGACACCGGGGAGCTGTTTTTT. Based on the CDR3 plus reference TRBV11-3 and TRBJ2-2, the full variable domain is EAGVVQSPRYKIIEKKQPVAFWCNPISGHNTLYWYLQNLGQGPELLIRYENEEAVDDSQLPKDRFSAERLKGVDSTLKIQPAELGDSAVYLCASSLDFLGDTGELFFGEGSRLTVL.

This sequence joins TRBV5-4 and TRBJ2-1; 7 bases are shared with TRBD2. There are 16 residues in the CDR3. J gave up 0 bases and V 4 bases, and 7 bases lay outside the gene matches. From germline, CDR1 is SGHNT and CDR2 YYREEE (reference sequence). The CDR3 loop is CASSMASGNSYNEQFF. Here the CDR3 DNA reads TGTGCCAGCAGCATGGCAAGCGGGAACTCCTACAATGAGCAGTTCTTC. The full variable domain, in which reference TRBV5-4 and TRBJ2-1 provide the parts outside the CDR3, is ETGVTQSPTHLIKTRGQQVTLRCSSQSGHNTVSWYQQALGQGPQFIFQYYREEENGRGNFPPRFSGLQFPNYSSELNVNALELDDSALYLCASSMASGNSYNEQFFGPGTRLTVL.

The rearrangement links TRBV12-3 or TRBV12-4 to TRBJ1-2, with D possibly matching TRBD1 (6 bases). Trimming cost V 7 bases and J 8 bases, with 14 bases left between them. The CDR3 totals 12 residues. CDR3 in DNA: TGTGCCAGCATTACAGGGTTGGGGGGCTACACCTTC. It encodes CASITGLGGYTF.

The genes are TRBV5-4 and TRBJ1-2; D is possibly TRBD1 (5 bases). The CDR3 contains 15 residues. CDR1 is SGHNT, CDR2 YYREEE, per germline (reference sequence). Trimming stripped 0 bases from V and 3 bases from J, with 12 bases between. DNA of the CDR3: TGTGCCAGCAGCTTGGTCGCAGGGCCGGACTATGGCTACACCTTC. Residues: CASSLVAGPDYGYTF.

In its sample, this clone was seen many times. This chain connects TRBV7-8 to TRBJ1-4; 7 bases map to TRBD1. CDR3 size: 15 residues. Germline trimming cut 2 bases from V and 12 bases from J; bases unmatched to any gene: 12. The germline gives CDR1 SGHVS, CDR2 FQNEAQ. CDR3: CASSLLRGQSRELFF. For the CDR3, the DNA is TGTGCCAGCAGCTTATTACGGGGACAGTCGAGGGAACTGTTTTTT.

The V call is TRBV24-1, the J call TRBJ1-2; 7 bases agree with TRBD1. The CDR3 extends over 14 amino acids. Germline V CDR1 and CDR2: KGHDR, SFDVKD. Trimming cost V 5 bases and J 2 bases; bases outside gene matches: 4. The CDR3 DNA follows: TGTGCCACCAGTGTCTCAGGGGGAAACTATGGCTACACCTTC. Amino acids: CATSVSGGNYGYTF.